This TCR beta chain was retrieved from a study of blood T cell repertoires in COVID-19. This CDR3 contains 14 residues. V was cut by 3 bases and J by 0 bases, with 6 bases left in between. The germline V gene encodes CDR1 SGHTA and CDR2 FQGNSA. Generated by immunoSEQ multiplex PCR, the TCRdb table keeps only in-frame clones and is missing some. The table lists about 140,000 clones, 80% to 90% of them singletons, with 3.5% to 5.5% in the top ten. The chain employs TRBV7-2 and TRBJ1-3, with no clear D. Sequenced material: peripheral blood. The TCR comes from a woman aged 40 to 49 with acute or convalescent COVID-19. Here the CDR3 DNA reads TGTGCCAGCAGCTTTCAACTCTCTGGAAACACCATATATTTT. Translation: CASSFQLSGNTIYF.